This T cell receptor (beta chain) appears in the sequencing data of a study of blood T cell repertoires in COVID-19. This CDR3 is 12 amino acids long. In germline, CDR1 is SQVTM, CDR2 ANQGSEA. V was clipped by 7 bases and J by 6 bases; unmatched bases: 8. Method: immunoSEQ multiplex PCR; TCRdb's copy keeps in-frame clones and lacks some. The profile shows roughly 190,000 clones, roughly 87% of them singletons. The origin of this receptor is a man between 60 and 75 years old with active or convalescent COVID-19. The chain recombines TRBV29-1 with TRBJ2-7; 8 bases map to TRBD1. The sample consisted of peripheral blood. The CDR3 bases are TGCAGCGCCCGGACAGGGAGAACCGAGCAGTACTTC. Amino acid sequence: CSARTGRTEQYF.